Listed below are T cell receptor beta chains from one sample, sequenced in a study of CXCR3-negative and CXCR3-positive naive CD8 T cells. TCRdb reprocessed the 5' RACE reads and keeps a single row for each CDR3 protein, giving no DNA. The sample table includes 150,000 or so distinct CDR3 sequences. The specimen was naive CXCR3- CD8+ T cells from blood. These receptors were taken from a human donor in good health. Some clones in this sample may be carry-over from other donors' samples. Both conserved end residues are part of each CDR3. Each record gives: V gene, J gene, CDR3 protein.

TRBV28	TRBJ2-7	CASSFKPHEQYF
TRBV12-3/TRBV12-4	TRBJ2-5	CASSSAPQGYQETQYF
TRBV20-1	TRBJ2-1	CSARNRGLRSYNEQFF
TRBV24-1	TRBJ2-7	CATSDPNRGIYEQYF
TRBV10-1	TRBJ1-5	CASSEYTGGGQGNQPQHF
TRBV7-9	TRBJ2-7	CASSLGFDGEYEQYF
TRBV29-1	TRBJ1-2	CSVEVAGNYGYTF
TRBV9	TRBJ2-1	CASSVGQTAPLNEQFF
TRBV7-3	TRBJ2-2	CASARGFGAGELFF
TRBV19	TRBJ1-5	CASSMWDSPNQPQHF
TRBV9	TRBJ2-1	CASSVTSSYNEQFF
TRBV2	TRBJ2-5	CASSVTSGQETQYF